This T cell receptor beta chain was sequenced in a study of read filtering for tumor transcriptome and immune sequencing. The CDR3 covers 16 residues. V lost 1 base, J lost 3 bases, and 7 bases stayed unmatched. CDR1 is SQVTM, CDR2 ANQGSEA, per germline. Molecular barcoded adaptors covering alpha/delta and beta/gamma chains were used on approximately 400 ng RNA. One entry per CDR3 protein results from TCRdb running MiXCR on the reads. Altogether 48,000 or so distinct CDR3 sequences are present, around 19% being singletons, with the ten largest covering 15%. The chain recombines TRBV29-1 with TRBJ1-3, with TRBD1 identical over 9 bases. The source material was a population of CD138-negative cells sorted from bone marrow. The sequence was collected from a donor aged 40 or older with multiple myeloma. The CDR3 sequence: CSVEGHTGGDGNTIYF. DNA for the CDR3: TGCAGCGTTGAAGGCCATACAGGGGGCGATGGAAACACCATATATTTT.